This TCR beta chain stems from a study of blood T cell repertoires in COVID-19. This clone was observed a single time. Assay: immunoSEQ multiplex PCR; the TCRdb copy retains only in-frame clones and omits some. The data show 300,000 to 350,000 clones, around 90% seen once. Germline assignment: CDR1 LNHDA and CDR2 SQIVND (reference sequence). The ends were cut back, 1 base at V and 6 bases at J, with 10 bases in the middle. This CDR3 has 14 residues. The sequenced sample consisted of peripheral blood. The rearrangement uses TRBV19 and TRBJ1-5; no firm D call. This TCR was sampled from a woman aged 55-70 years with COVID-19, enrolled during active disease. The CDR3: CASSIGTEGQPQHF. CDR3 sequence (DNA): TGTGCCAGTAGTATAGGAACAGAAGGTCAGCCCCAGCATTTT.